This T cell receptor beta chain derives from a study of cytomegalovirus exposure and HLA in healthy donors. Study background: Counted in an early data release were some 81 million unique TCRs from HLA-typed donors.

Remarks on this clone: Its antigen is unidentified.

Whole-study findings and limits: Analyzed later, association rates of TCRs varied across HLA loci, with DRB1 most and HLA-C fewest.

Primers included in the PCR were 60 Vbeta and 13 Jbeta primers. Here immunoSEQ multiplex PCR was the method, and the copy in TCRdb shows in-frame clones only, minus some. The sample holds about 69,000 clones; around 70% are singletons and the top ten take roughly 9.7%. Germline-derived CDR1 and CDR2 are MGHRA and YSYEKL. The germline V and J ends were trimmed by 4 bases and 2 bases, with 18 bases remaining between them. The CDR3 has 16 residues. The TCR comes from a woman younger than 45 in good health and CMV-seronegative. The sample comprised PBMCs. The chain employs TRBV4-1 and TRBJ2-7, with a weak D call TRBD1 (7 bases). In DNA, the CDR3 is TGCGCCAGCAGCCTTGTATACGGGGGACAGACCTACGAGCAGTACTTC. This gives the protein CASSLVYGGQTYEQYF.